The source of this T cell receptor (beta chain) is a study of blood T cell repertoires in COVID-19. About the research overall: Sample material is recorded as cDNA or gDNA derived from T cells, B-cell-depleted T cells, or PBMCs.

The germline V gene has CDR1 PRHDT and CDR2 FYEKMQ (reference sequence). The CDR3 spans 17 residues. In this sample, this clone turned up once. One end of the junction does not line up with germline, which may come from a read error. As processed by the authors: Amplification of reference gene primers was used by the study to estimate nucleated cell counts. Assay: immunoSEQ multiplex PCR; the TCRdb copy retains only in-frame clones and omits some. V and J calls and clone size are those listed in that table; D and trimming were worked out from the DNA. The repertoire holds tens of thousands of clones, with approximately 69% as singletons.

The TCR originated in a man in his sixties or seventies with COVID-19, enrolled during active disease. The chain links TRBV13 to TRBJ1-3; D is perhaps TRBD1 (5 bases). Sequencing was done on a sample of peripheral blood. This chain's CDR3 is CASSLGVFLGSGNTIYF. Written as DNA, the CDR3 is TGTGCCAGCAGCCTAGGGGTTTTCCTCGGCTCTGGAAACACCATATATTTT.